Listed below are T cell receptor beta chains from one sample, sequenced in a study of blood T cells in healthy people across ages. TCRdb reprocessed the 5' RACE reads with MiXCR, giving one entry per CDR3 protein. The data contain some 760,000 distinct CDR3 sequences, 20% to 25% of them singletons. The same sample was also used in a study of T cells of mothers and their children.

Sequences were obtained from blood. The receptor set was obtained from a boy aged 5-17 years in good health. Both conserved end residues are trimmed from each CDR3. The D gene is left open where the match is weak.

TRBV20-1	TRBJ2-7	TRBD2	SATSGGPHEQY
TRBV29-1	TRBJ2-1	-	SVIEEGEQF
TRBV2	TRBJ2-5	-	ASKASGLDSETQY
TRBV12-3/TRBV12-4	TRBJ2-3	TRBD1	ASRPTTQGVTDTQY
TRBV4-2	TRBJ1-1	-	ASSPETLAGKTTEAF
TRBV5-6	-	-	ASSLEGWAETQY
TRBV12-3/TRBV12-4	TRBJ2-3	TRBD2	AVAGDTDTQY
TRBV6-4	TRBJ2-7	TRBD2	ASGRELGEQY
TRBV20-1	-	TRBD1	SAEVPGQPKDEQY
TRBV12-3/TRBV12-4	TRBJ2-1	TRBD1	ASSLGSGQDNEQF
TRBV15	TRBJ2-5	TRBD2	ATSRWLAGAGETQY
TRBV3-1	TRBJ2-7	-	ASSQHSGSYEQY
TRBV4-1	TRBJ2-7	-	ASSQETTGRSYEQY
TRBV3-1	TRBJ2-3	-	ASSHLEQLN
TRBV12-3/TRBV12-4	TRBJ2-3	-	ASSFAGSTDTQY
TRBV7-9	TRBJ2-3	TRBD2	ASSSTSGRMGAQY
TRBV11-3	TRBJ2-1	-	ASSLRDGISYNEQF
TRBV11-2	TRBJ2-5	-	ASSLDYGSPKETQY
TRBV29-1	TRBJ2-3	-	SVEGPPSSTDTQY
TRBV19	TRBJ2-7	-	ASSAGQLSEQY
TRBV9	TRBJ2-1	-	ASSKWGERDEQF
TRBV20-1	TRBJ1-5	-	SASTGNNQPQH
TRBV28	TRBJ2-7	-	ASSPRARGSDEQY
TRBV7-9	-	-	ASSLAHGTTYNEQF
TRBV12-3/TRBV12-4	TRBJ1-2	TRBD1	ASRQGVGNYGYT
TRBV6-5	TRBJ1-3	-	ASSLTGATGNTIY
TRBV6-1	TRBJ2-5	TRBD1	ASSRSGTGGVGETQY
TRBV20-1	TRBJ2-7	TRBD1	SAHTGETYEQY
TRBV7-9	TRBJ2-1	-	ASRLDTGGPYNEQF
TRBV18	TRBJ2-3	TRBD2	ASSPPLAGGVTDTQY
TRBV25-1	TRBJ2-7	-	ASSEYFILKVDEQY
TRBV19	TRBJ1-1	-	ASSAQGTTEAF
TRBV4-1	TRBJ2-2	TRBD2	ASRGGLAGANTGELF
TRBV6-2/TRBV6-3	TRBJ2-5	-	ASSYWAMGSRIQETQY
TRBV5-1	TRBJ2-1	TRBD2	ASNRLAGVKGYNEQF